This TCR beta chain was found in a study of blood T cells in healthy people across ages. At the level of the study: Template switching captured about one barcoded beta molecule per two T cells.

Germline V gene data show CDR1 as PRHDT and CDR2 as FYEKMQ (reference sequence). There are 12 residues in the CDR3. The ends were cut back, 8 bases at V and 1 base at J, with 8 bases in the middle. Then a second PCR, running about 6 to 11 cycles, was carried out with a sample-barcoded 5' primer and a J-beta primer mix. TCRdb re-derived calls from the 5' RACE reads in MiXCR, one entry per CDR3 protein. This table holds approximately 780,000 distinct CDR3 sequences, around a quarter found once. These data were also reused for a study on T cells of mothers and their children. That study reports: Second-PCR amplification with M1S added sample barcodes and 2-4 random nucleotides. Related mother-child pairs showed slightly, non-significantly higher overlap than unrelated pairs.

Sequenced input: blood. The TCR comes from a boy aged 5-17 years in good health. The chain employs TRBV13 and TRBJ2-5; no reliable D call. This CDR3 is CASQDSQETQYF. The CDR3 bases are TGTGCCAGCCAAGACTCCCAAGAGACCCAGTACTTC.